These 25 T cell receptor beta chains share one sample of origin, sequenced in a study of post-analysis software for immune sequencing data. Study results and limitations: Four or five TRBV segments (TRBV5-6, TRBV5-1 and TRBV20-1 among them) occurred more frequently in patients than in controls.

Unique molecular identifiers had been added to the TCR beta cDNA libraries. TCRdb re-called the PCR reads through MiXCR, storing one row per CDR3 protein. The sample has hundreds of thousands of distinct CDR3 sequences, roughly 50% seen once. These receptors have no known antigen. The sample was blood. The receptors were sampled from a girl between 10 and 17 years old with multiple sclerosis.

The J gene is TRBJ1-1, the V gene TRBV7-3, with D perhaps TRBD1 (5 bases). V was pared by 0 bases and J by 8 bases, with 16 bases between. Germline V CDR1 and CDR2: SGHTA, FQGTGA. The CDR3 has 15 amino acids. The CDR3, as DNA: TGTGCCAGCAGCTTAACTCCTGGGGGTATTTTAGAAGCTTTCTTT. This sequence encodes CASSLTPGGILEAFF.

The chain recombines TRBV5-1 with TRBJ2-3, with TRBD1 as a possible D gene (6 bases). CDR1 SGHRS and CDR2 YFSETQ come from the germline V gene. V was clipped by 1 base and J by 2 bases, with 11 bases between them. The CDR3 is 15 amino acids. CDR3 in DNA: TGCGCCAGCAGCTTGTACGGACAGTACACAGATACGCAGTATTTT. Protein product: CASSLYGQYTDTQYF. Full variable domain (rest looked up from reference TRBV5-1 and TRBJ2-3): KAGVTQTPRYLIKTRGQQVTLSCSPISGHRSVSWYQQTPGQGLQFLFEYFSETQRNKGNFPGRFSGRQFSNSRSEMNVSTLELGDSALYLCASSLYGQYTDTQYFGPGTRLTVL.

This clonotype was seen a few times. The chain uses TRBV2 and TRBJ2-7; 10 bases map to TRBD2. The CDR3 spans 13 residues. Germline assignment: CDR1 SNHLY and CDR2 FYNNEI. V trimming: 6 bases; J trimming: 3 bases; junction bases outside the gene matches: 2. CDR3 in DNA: TGTGCCAGCAGGGCTAGCGGGAGCTACGAGCAGTACTTC. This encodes CASRASGSYEQYF. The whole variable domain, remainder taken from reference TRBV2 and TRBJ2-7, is EPEVTQTPSHQVTQMGQEVILRCVPISNHLYFYWYRQILGQKVEFLVSFYNNEISEKSEIFDDQFSVERPDGSNFTLKIRSTKLEDSAMYFCASRASGSYEQYFGPGTRLTVT.

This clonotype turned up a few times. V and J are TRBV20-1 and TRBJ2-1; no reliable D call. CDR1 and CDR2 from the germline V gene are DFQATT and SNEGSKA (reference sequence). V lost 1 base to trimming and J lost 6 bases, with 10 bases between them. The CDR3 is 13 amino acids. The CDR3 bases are TGCAGTGCTAGAGCCCCCCCCCTCAATGAGCAGTTCTTC. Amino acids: CSARAPPLNEQFF.

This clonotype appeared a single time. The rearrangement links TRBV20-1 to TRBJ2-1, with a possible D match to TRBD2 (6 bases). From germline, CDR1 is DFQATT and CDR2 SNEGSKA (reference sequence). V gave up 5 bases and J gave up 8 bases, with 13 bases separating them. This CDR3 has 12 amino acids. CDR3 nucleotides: TGCAGTGCTCGCGTTAGCGGACATGAGCAGTTCTTC. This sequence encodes CSARVSGHEQFF.

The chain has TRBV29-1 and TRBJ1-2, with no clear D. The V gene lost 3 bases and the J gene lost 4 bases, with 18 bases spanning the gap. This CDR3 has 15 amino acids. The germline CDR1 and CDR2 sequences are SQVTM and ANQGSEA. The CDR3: CSVDPREGSGYGYTF. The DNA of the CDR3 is TGCAGCGTTGACCCGAGGGAAGGTTCGGGCTATGGCTACACCTTC.

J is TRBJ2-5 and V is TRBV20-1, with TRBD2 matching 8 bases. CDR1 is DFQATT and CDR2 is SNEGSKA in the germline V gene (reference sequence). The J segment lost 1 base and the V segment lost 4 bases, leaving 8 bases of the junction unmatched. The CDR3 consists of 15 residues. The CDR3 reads CSATQAGAFQETQYF. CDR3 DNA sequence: TGCAGTGCTACCCAAGCGGGGGCCTTCCAAGAGACCCAGTACTTC.

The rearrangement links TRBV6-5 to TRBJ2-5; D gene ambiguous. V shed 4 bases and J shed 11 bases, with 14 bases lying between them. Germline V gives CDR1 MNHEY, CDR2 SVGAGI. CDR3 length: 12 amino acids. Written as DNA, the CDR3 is TGTGCCAGCAGTTCCCCCGGCCCCGGGCAGTACTTC. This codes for CASSSPGPGQYF.

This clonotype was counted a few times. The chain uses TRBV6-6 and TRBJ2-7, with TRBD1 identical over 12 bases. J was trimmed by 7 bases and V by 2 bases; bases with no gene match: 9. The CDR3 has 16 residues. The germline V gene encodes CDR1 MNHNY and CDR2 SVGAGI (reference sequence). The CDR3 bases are TGTGCCAGCAGTTACCCCAGGGGACAGGGGGCGCTTGAGCAGTACTTC. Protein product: CASSYPRGQGALEQYF.

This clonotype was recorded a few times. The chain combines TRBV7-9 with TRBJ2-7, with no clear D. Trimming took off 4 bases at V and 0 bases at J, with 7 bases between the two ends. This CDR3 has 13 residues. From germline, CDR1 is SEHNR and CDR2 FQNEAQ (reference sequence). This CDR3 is CASSSKGSYEQYF. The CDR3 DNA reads TGTGCCAGCAGCTCCAAGGGCTCCTACGAGCAGTACTTC.

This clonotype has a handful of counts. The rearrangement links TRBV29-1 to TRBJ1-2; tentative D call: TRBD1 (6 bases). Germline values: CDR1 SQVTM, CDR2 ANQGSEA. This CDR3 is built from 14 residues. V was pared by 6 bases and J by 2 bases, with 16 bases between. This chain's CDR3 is CSVILGQPNYGYTF. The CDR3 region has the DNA TGCAGCGTCATCCTCGGACAGCCGAACTATGGCTACACCTTC. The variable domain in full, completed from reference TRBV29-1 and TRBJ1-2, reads SAVISQKPSRDICQRGTSLTIQCQVDSQVTMMFWYRQQPGQSLTLIATANQGSEATYESGFVIDKFPISRPNLTFSTLTVSNMSPEDSSIYLCSVILGQPNYGYTFGSGTRLTVV.

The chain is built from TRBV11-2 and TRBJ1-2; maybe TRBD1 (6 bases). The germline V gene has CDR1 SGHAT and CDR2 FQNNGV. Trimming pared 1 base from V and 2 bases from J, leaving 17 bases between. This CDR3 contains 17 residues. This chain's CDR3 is CASSLVTAGANNYGYTF. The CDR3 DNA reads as TGTGCCAGCAGCTTAGTAACGGCAGGGGCCAACAACTATGGCTACACCTTC.

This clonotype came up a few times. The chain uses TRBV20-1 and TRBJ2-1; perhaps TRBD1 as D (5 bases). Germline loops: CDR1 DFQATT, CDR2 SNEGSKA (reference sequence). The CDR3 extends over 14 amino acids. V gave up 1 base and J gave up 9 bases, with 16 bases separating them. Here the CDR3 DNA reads TGCAGTGCTAGAGTTGGGCAGGGCCAGGGTGAGCAGTTCTTC. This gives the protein CSARVGQGQGEQFF.

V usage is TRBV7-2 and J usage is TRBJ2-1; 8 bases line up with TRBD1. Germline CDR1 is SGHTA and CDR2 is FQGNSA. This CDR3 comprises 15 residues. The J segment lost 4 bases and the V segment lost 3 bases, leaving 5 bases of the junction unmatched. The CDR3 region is CASSLGDRFYNEQFF. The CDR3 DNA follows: TGTGCCAGCAGCTTGGGGGACAGGTTTTACAATGAGCAGTTCTTC.

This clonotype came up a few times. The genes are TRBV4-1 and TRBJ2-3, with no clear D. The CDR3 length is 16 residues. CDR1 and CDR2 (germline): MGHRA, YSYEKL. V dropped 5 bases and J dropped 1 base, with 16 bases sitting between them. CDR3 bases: TGCGCCAGCAGCGCCCGTCTTCTCGACGGCACAGATACGCAGTATTTT. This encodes CASSARLLDGTDTQYF.

The CDR3 region is CASSLSGEGYNEQFF. For the CDR3, the DNA is TGTGCCAGCAGTTTATCGGGAGAGGGTTACAATGAGCAGTTCTTC. This rearrangement joins TRBV27 to TRBJ2-1; D is possibly TRBD2 (5 bases). CDR1 and CDR2 (germline): MNHEY, SMNVEV (reference sequence). V was clipped by 0 bases and J by 4 bases, with 10 bases between them. There are 15 residues in the CDR3.

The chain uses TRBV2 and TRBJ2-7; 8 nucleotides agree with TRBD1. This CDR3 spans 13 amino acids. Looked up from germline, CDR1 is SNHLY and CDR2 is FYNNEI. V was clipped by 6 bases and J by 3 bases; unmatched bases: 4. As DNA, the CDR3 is TGTGCCAGCAGGCATGGGACAGGCTACGAGCAGTACTTC. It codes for CASRHGTGYEQYF.

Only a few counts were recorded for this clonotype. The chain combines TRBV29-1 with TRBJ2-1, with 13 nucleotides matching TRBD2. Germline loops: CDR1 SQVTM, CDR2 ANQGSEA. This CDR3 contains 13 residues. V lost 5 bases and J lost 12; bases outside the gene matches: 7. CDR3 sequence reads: CSVLTSGGAGQFF. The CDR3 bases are TGCAGCGTTCTCACTAGCGGGGGGGCAGGGCAGTTCTTC.

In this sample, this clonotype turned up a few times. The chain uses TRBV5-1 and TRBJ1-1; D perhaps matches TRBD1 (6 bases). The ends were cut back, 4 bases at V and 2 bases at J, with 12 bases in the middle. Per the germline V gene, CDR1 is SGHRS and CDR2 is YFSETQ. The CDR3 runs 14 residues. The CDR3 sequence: CASSPDSANTEAFF. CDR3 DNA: TGCGCCAGCAGCCCGGACAGCGCCAACACTGAAGCTTTCTTT.

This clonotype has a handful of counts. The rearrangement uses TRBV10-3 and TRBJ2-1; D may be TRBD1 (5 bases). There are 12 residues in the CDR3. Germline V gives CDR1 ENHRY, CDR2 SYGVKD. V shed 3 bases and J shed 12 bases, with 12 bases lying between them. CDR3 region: CAISEPRTPQFF. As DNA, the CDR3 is TGTGCCATCAGTGAACCACGGACACCGCAGTTCTTC.

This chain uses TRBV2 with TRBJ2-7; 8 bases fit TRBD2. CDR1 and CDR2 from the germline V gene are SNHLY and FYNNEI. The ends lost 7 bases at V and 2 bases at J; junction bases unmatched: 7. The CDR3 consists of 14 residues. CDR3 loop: CASKREGLAYEQYF. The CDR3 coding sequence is TGTGCCAGCAAACGGGAGGGCCTTGCCTACGAGCAGTACTTC.

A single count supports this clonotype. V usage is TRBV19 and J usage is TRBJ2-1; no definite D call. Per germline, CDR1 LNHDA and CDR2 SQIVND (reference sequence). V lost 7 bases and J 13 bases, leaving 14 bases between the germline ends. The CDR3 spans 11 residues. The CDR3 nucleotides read TGTGCCAGTACCCTGGGCAGCTCCCAGTTCTTC. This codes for CASTLGSSQFF.

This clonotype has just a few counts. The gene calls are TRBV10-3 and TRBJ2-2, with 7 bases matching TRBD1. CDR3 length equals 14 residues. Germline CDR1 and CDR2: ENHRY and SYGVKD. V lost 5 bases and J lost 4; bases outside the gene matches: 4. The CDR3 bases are TGTGCCATCAGTCCTAGACAGGGCACCGGGGAGCTGTTTTTT. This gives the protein CAISPRQGTGELFF.

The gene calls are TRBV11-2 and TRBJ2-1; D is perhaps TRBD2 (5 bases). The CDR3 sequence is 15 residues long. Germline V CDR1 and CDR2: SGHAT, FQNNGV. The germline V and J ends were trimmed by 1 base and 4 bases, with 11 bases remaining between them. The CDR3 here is CASSLVRDQYNEQFF. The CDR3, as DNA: TGTGCCAGCAGCTTAGTTCGGGATCAGTACAATGAGCAGTTCTTC.

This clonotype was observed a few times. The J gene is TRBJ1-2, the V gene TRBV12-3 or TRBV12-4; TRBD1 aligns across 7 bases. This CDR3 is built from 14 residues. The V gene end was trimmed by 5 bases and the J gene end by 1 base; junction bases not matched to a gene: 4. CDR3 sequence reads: CASSVQGVNYGYTF. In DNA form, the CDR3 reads TGTGCCAGCAGTGTCCAGGGGGTTAACTATGGCTACACCTTC.